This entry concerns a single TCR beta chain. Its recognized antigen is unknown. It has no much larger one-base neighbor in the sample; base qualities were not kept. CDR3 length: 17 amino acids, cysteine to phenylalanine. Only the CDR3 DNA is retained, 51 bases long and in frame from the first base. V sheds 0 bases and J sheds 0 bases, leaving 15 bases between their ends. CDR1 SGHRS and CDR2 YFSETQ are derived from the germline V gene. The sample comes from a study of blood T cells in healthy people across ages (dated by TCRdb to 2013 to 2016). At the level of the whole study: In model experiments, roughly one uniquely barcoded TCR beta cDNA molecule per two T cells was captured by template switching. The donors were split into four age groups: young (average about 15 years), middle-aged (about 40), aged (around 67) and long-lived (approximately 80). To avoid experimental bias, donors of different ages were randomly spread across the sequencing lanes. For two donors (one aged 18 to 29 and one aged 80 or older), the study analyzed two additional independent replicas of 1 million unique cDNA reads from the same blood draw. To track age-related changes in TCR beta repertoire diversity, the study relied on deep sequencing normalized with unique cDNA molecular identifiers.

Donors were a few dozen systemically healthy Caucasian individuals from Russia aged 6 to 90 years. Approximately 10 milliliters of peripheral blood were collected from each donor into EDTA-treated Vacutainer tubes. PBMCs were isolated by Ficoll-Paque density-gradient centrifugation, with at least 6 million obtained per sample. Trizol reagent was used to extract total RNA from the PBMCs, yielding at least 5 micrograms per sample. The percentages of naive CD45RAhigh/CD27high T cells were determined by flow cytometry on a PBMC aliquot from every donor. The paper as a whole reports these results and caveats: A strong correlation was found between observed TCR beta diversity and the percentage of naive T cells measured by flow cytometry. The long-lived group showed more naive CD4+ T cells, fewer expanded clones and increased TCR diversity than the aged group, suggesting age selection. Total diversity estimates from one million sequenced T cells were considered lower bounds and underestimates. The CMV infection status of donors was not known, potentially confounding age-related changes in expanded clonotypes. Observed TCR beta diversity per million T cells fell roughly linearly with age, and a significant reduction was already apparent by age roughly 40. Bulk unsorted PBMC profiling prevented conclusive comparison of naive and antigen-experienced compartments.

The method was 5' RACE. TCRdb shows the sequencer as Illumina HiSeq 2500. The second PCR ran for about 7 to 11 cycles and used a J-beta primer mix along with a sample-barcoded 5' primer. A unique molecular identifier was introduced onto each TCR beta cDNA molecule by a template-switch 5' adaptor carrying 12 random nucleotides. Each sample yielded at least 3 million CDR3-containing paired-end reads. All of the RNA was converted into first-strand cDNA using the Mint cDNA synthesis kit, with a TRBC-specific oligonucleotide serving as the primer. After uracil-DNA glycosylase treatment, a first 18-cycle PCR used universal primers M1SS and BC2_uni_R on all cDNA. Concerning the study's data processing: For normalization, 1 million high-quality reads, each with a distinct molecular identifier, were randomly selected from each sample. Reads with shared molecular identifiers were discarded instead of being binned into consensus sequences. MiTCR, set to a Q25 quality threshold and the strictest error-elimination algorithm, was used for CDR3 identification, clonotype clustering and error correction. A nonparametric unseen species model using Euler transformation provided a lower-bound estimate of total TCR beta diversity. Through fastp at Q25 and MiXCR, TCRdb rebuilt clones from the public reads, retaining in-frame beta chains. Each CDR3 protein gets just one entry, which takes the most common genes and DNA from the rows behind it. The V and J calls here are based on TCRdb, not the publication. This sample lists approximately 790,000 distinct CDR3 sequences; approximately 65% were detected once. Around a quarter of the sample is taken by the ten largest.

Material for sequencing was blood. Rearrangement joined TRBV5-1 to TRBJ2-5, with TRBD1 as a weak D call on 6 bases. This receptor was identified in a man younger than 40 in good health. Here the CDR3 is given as CASSLAWDTLNQETQYF. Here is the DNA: TGCGCCAGCAGCTTGGCTTGGGACACCCTCAACCAAGAGACCCAGTACTTC.